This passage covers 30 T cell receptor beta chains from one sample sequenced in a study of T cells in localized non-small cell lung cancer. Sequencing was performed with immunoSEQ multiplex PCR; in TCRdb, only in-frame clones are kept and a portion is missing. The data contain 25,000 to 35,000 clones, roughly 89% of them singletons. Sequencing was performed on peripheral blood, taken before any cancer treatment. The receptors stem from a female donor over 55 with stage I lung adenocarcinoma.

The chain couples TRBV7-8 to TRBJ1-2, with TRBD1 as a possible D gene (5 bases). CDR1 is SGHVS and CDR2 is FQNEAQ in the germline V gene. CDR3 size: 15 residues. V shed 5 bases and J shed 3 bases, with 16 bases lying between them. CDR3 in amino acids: CASSPRAGSHYGYTF. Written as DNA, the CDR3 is TGTGCCAGCAGCCCGAGAGCAGGGTCGCACTATGGCTACACCTTC.

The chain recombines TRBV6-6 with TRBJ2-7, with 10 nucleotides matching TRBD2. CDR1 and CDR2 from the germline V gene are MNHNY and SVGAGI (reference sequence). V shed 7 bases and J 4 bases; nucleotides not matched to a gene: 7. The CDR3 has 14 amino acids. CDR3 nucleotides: TGTGCCAGCAATCTAGCGGGAGAGATTTACGAGCAGTACTTC. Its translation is CASNLAGEIYEQYF.

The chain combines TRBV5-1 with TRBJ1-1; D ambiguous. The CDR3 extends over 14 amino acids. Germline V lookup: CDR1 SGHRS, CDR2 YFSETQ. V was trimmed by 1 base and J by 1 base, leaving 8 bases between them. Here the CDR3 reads CASSLFSSNTEAFF. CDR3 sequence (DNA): TGCGCCAGCAGCTTGTTCAGCTCGAACACTGAAGCTTTCTTT.

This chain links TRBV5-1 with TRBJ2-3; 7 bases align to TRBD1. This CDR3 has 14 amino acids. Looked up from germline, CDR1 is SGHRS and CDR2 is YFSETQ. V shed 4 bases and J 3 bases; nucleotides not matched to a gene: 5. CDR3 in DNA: TGCGCCAGCAGCATCGACAGGGTAACAGATACGCAGTATTTT. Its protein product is CASSIDRVTDTQYF.

The CDR3 region has the DNA TGCGCCAGCAGCCAAGGGTTGTTAGGGGTTCTGGAGACCCAGTACTTC. Residues: CASSQGLLGVLETQYF. This chain joins TRBV4-1 and TRBJ2-5; possibly TRBD1 for D (5 bases). CDR1 and CDR2 (germline): MGHRA, YSYEKL. The V and J ends lost 1 base and 5 bases respectively, with 17 bases between them. The CDR3 spans 16 residues.

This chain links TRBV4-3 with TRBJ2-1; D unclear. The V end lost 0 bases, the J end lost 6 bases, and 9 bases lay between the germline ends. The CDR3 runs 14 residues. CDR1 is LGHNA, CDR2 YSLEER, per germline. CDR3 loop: CASSQDRAGNEQFF. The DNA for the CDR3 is TGCGCCAGCAGCCAAGATAGGGCCGGCAATGAGCAGTTCTTC.

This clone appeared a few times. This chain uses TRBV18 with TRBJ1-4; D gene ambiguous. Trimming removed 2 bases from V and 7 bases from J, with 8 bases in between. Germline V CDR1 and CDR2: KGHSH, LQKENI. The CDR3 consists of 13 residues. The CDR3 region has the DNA TGTGCCAGCTCACCAGGGCGTCTTGAAAAACTGTTTTTT. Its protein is CASSPGRLEKLFF.

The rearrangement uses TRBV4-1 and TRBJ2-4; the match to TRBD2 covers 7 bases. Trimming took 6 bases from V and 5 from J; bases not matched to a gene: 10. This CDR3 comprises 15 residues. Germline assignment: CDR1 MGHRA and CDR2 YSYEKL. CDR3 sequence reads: CASREGGSGENIQYF. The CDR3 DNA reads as TGCGCCAGCAGAGAAGGCGGCAGCGGGGAAAACATTCAGTACTTC.

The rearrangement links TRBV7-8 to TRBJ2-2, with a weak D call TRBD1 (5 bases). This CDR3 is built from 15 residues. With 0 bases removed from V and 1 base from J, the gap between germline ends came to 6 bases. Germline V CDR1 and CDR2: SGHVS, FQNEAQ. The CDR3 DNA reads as TGTGCCAGCAGCTTAGCAACAGGGAACACCGGGGAGCTGTTTTTT. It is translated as CASSLATGNTGELFF.

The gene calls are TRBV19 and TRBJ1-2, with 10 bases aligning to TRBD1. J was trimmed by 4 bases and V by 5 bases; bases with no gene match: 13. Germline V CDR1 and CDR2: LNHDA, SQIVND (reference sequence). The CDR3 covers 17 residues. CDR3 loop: CASSHPSATGGGYGYTF. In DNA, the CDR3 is TGTGCCAGTAGTCACCCATCAGCGACAGGGGGCGGCTATGGCTACACCTTC.

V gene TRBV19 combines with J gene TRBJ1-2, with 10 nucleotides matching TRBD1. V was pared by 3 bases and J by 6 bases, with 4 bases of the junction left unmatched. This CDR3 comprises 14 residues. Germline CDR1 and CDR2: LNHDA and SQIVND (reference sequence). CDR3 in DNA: TGTGCCAGTAGTATGGGACAGGGGACCCATGGCTACACCTTC. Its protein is CASSMGQGTHGYTF.

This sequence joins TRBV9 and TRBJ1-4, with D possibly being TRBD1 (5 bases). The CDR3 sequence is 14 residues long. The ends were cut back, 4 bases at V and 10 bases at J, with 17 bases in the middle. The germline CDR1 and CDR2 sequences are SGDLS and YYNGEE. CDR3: CASSSKGPSRKLFF. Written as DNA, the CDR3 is TGTGCCAGCAGCTCTAAGGGGCCGTCTCGAAAACTGTTTTTT.

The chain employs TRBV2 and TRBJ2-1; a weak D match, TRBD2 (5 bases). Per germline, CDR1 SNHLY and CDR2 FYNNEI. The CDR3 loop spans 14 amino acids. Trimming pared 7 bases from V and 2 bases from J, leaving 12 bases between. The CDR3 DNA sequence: TGTGCCAGCATCACGGCCGGGGCCTACAATGAGCAGTTCTTC. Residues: CASITAGAYNEQFF.

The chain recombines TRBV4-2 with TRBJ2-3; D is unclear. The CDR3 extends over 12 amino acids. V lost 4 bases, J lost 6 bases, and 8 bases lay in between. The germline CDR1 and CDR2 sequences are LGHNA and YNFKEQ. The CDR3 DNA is TGTGCCAGCAGCCCTCGCCGGGATACGCAGTATTTT. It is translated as CASSPRRDTQYF.

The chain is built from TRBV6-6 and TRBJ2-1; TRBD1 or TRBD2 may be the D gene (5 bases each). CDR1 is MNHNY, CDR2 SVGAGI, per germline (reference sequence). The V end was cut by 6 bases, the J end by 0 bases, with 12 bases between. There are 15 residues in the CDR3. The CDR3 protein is CASRSGASSYNEQFF. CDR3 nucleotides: TGTGCCAGCAGGTCCGGGGCCAGCTCCTACAATGAGCAGTTCTTC.

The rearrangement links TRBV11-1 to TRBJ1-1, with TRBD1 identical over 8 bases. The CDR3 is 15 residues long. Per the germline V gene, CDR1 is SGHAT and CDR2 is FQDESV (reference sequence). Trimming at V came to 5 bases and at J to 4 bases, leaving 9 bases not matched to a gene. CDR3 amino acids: CASSGRDRGRTEAFF. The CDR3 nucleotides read TGTGCCAGCAGCGGCCGAGACAGGGGACGCACTGAAGCTTTCTTT.

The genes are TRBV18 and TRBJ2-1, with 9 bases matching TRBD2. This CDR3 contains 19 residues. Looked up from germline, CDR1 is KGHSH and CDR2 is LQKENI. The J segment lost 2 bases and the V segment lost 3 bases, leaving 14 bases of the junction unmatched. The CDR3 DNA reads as TGTGCCAGCTCACCCACGTCGATAGCGGGAGATGGGACCTACAATGAGCAGTTCTTC. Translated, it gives CASSPTSIAGDGTYNEQFF.

CDR3 nucleotide sequence: TGTGCCAGCAGCGTAGCTTCAGGAGCAGATACGCAGTATTTT. This encodes CASSVASGADTQYF. This rearrangement joins TRBV9 to TRBJ2-3; no clear D gene. CDR1 is SGDLS and CDR2 is YYNGEE in the germline V gene. This CDR3 has 14 amino acids. V lost 0 bases to trimming and J lost 4 bases, with 9 bases between them.

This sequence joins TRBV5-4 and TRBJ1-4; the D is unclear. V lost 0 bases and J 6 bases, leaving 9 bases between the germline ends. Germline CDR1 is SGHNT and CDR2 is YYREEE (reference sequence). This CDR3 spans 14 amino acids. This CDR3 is CASSLEGSDEKLFF. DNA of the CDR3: TGTGCCAGCAGCTTGGAGGGATCCGATGAAAAACTGTTTTTT.

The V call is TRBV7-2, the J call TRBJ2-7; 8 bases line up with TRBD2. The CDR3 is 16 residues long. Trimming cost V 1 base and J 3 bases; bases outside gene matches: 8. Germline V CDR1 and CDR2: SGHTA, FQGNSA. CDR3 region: CASSLVPAGVLYEQYF. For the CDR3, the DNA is TGTGCCAGCAGCTTAGTTCCAGCGGGAGTTCTCTACGAGCAGTACTTC.

Here the CDR3 reads CASSPGTSVIYEQYF. CDR3 bases: TGTGCCAGCAGCCCCGGGACTAGCGTAATCTACGAGCAGTACTTC. The V and J genes are TRBV5-4 and TRBJ2-7; 10 bases fit TRBD2. The CDR3 extends over 15 amino acids. V shed 4 bases and J 3 bases; nucleotides not matched to a gene: 7. Per germline, CDR1 SGHNT and CDR2 YYREEE (reference sequence).

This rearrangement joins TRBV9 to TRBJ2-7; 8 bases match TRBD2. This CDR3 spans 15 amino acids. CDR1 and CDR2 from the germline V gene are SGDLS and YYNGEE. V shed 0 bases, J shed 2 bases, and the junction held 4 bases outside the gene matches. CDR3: CASSVGTGGPYEQYF. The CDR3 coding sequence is TGTGCCAGCAGCGTAGGCACGGGAGGGCCCTACGAGCAGTACTTC.

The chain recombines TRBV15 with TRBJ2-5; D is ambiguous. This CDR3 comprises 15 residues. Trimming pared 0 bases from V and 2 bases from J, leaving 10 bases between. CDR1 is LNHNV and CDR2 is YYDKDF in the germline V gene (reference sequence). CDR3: CATSRDQGPQETQYF. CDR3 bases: TGTGCCACCAGCAGAGATCAAGGGCCTCAAGAGACCCAGTACTTC.

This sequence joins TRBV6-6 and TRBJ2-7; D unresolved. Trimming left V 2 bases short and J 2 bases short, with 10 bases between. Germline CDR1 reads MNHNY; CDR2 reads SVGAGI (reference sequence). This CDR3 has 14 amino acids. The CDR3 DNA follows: TGTGCCAGCAGTTACGGGATGACCCCCTACGAGCAGTACTTC. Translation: CASSYGMTPYEQYF.

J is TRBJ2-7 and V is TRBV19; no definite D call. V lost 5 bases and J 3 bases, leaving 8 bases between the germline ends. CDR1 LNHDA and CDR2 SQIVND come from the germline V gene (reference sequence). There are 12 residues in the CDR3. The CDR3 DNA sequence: TGTGCCAGTAGTGCCCCCAGCTACGAGCAGTACTTC. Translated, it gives CASSAPSYEQYF.

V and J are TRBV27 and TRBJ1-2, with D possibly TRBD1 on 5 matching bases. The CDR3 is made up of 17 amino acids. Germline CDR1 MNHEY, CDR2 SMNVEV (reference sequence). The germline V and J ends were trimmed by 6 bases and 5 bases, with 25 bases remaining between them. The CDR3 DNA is TGTGCCAGCAGCCAAAATGATGCCTCCGGGGCACCGTATGGCTACACCTTC. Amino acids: CASSQNDASGAPYGYTF.

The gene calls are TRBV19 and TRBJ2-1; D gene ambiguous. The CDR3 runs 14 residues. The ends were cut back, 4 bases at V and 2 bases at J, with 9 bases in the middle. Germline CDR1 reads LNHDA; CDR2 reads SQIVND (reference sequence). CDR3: CASSTDRTYNEQFF. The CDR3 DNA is TGTGCCAGTAGTACTGATAGAACCTACAATGAGCAGTTCTTC.

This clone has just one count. CDR3: CASSPLGQAVYSNQPQHF. The CDR3 coding sequence is TGTGCCAGCAGCCCCCTTGGACAGGCGGTTTATAGCAATCAGCCCCAGCATTTT. This chain connects TRBV7-8 to TRBJ1-5; 7 bases line up with TRBD1. J gave up 0 bases and V 5 bases, and 13 bases lay outside the gene matches. The CDR3 has 18 residues. Looked up from germline, CDR1 is SGHVS and CDR2 is FQNEAQ.

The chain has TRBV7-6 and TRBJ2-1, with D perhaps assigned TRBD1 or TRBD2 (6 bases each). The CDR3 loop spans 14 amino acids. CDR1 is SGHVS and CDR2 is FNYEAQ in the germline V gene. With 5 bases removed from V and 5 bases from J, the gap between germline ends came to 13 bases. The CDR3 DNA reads TGTGCCAGCAGCCGACTAGGGGGTAACAATGAGCAGTTCTTC. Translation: CASSRLGGNNEQFF.

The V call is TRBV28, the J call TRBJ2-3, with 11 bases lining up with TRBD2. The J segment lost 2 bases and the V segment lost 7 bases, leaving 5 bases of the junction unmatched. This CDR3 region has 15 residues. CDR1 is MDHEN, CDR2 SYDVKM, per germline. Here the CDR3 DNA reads TGTGCCAGCAAAGTAGCGGGAGGGACCACAGATACGCAGTATTTT. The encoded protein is CASKVAGGTTDTQYF.